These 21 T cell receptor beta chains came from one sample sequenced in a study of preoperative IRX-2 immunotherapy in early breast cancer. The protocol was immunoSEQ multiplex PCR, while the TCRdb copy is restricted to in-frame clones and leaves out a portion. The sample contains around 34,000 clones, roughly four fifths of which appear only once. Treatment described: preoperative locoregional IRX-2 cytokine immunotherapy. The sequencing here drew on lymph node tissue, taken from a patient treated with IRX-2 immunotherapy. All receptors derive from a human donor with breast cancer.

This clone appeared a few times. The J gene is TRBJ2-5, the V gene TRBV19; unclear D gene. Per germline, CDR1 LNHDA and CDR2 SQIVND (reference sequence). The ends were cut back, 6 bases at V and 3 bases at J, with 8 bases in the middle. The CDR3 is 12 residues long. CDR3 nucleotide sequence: TGTGCCAGTAGATCTAGGGAAGAGACCCAGTACTTC. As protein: CASRSREETQYF.

CDR3 bases: TGTGCCAGCAGCCAAGGGATGACAGCCATCTATGGCTACACCTTC. Protein sequence: CASSQGMTAIYGYTF. The V and J genes are TRBV14 and TRBJ1-2, with D possibly matching TRBD1 (5 bases). The CDR3 has 15 amino acids. Germline lookup yields CDR1 SGHDN and CDR2 FVKESK. Trimming stripped 1 base from V and 4 bases from J, with 13 bases between.

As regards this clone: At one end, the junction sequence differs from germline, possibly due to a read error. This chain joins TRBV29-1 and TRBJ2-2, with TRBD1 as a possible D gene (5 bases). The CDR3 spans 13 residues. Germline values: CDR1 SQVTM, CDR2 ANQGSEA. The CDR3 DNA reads TGCACCGTGGTAGGGGTAAACATCGGGGAGCTGTTTTTT. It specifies CTVVGVNIGELFF.

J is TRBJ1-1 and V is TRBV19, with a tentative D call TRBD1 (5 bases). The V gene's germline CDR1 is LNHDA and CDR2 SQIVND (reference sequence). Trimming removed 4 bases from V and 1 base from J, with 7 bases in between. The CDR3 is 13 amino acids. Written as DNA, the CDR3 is TGTGCCAGTAGTAGGGGCCGGAACACTGAAGCTTTCTTT. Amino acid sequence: CASSRGRNTEAFF.

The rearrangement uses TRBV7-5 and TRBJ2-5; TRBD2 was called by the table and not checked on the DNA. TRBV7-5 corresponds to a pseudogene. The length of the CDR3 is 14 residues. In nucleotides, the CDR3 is TGTGCCAGCAGCCCGGGAGGATCCAAGGGGACCCAGTACTTC. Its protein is CASSPGGSKGTQYF.

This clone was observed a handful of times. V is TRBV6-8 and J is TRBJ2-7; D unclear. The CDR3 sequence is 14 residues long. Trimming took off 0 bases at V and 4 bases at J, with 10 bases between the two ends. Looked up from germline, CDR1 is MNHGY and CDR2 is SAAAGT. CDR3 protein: CASSYSGEGYEQYF. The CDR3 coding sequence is TGTGCCAGCAGTTACTCGGGCGAAGGGTACGAGCAGTACTTC.

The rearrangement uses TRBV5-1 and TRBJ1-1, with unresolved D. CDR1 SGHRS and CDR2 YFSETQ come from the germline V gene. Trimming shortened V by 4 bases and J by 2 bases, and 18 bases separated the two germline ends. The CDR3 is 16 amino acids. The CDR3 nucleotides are TGCGCCAGCAGCCCTGGGGTCGTTTCGCTCAACACTGAAGCTTTCTTT. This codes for CASSPGVVSLNTEAFF.

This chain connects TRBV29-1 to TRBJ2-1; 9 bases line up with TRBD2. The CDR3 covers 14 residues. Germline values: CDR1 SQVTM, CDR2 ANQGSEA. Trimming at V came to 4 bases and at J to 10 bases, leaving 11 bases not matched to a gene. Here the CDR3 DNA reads TGCAGCGTTGTGGGGCTAGCGGGGCGCGGGGAGCAGTTCTTC. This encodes CSVVGLAGRGEQFF.

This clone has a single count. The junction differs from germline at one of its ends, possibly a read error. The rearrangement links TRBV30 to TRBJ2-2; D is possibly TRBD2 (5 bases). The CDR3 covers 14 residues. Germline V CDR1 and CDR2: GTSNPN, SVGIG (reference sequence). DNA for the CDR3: TGTGCCTGGAGTGTAATTGGACGCACCGGGAAGCTGTTTTTT. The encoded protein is CAWSVIGRTGKLFF.

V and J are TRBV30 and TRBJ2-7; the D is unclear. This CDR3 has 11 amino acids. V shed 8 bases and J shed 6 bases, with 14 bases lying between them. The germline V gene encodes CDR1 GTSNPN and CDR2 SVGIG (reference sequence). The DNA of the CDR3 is TGTGCCACGCGATCGGCTCTCGAGCAGTACTTC. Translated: CATRSALEQYF.

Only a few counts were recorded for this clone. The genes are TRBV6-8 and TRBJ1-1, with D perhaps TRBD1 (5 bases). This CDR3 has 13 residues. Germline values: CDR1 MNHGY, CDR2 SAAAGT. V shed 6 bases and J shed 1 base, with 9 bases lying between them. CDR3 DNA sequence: TGTGCCAGCAGCCGTGACAGGAACACTGAAGCTTTCTTT. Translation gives CASSRDRNTEAFF.

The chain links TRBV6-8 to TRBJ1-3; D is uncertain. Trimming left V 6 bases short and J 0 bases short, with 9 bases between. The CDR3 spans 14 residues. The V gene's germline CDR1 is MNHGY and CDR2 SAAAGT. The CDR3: CASSPDFSGNTIYF. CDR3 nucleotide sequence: TGTGCCAGCAGCCCCGATTTCTCTGGAAACACCATATATTTT.

CDR3 protein: CASRHSGSTDTQYF. The CDR3 DNA follows: TGTGCCAGCAGACATAGCGGGAGTACAGATACGCAGTATTTT. This chain joins TRBV14 and TRBJ2-3; 9 bases are a match to TRBD2. CDR3 length equals 14 residues. CDR1 and CDR2 from the germline V gene are SGHDN and FVKESK. Trimming cost V 6 bases and J 3 bases; bases outside gene matches: 4.

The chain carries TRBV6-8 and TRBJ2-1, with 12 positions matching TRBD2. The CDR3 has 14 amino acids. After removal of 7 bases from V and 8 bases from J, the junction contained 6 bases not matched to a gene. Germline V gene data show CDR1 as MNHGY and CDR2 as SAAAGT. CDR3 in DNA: TGTGCCAGCAATAGAGGGACTAGCGGGTATGAGCAGTTCTTC. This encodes CASNRGTSGYEQFF.

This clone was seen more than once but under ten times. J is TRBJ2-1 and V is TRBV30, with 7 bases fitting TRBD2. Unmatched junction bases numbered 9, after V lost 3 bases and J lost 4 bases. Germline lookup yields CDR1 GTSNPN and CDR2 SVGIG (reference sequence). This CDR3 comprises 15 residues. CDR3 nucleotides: TGTGCCTGGAGCCCGACTAGCCGGATATACAATGAGCAGTTCTTC. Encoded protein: CAWSPTSRIYNEQFF. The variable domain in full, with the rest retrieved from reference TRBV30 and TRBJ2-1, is SQTIHQWPATLVQPVGSPLSLECTVEGTSNPNLYWYRQAAGRGLQLLFYSVGIGQISSEVPQNLSASRPQDRQFILSSKKLLLSDSGFYLCAWSPTSRIYNEQFFGPGTRLTVL.

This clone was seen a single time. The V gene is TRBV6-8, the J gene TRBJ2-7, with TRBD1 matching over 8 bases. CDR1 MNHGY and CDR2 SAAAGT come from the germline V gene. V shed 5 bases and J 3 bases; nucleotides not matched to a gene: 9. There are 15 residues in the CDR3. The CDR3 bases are TGTGCCAGCAGTGTCCAACAGGGGGGTATCTACGAGCAGTACTTC. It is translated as CASSVQQGGIYEQYF.

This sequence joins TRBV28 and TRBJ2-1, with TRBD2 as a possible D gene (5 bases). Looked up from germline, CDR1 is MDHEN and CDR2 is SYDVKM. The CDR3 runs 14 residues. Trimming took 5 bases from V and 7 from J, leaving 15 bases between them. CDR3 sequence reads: CASSPHRGVNEQFF. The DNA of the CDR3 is TGTGCCAGCAGTCCACATCGGGGAGTTAATGAGCAGTTCTTC. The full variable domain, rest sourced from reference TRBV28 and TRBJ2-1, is DVKVTQSSRYLVKRTGEKVFLECVQDMDHENMFWYRQDPGLGLRLIYFSYDVKMKEKGDIPEGYSVSREKKERFSLILESASTNQTSMYLCASSPHRGVNEQFFGPGTRLTVL.

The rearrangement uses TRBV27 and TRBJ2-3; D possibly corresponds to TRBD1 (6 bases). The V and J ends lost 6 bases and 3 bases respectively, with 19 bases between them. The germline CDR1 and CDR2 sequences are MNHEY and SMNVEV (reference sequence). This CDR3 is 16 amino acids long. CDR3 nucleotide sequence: TGTGCCAGCAGCCTTACTACAGGGTGGGAGACAGATACGCAGTATTTT. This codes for CASSLTTGWETDTQYF.

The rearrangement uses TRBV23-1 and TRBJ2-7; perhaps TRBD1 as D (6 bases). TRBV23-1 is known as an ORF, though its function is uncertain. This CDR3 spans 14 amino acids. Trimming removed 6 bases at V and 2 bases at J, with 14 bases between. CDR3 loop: CASRGGKITYEQYF. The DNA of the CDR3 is TGCGCCAGCAGAGGGGGTAAAATTACCTACGAGCAGTACTTC.

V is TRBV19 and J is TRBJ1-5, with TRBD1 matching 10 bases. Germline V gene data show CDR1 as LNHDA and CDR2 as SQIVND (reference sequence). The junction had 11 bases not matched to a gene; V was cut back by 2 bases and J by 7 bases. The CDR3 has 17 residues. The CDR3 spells CASSIRWLGTGAQPQHF. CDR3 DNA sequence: TGTGCCAGTAGTATACGTTGGCTAGGGACAGGGGCCCAGCCCCAGCATTTT.

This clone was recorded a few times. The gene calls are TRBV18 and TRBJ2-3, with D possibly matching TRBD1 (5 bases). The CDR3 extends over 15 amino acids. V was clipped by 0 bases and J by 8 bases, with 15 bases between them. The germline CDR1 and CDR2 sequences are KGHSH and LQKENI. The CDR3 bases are TGTGCCAGCTCACCACCGGGGCAAAGCGTAGGTACGCAGTATTTT. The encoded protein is CASSPPGQSVGTQYF.